Listed below are T cell receptor beta chains from one sample, sequenced in a study of T cells in Graves' hyperthyroidism and ophthalmopathy. TCRdb re-called the multiplex PCR reads with MiXCR, one entry per CDR3 protein. The table lists about 640,000 distinct CDR3 sequences, less than 45% of them singletons, with approximately 6.8% in the top ten. What was sequenced was peripheral blood or thyroid tissue (not recorded which). The receptor source for this set is an adult man with Graves' disease, either hyperthyroidism or ophthalmopathy (not recorded which). The CDR3 runs from the conserved cysteine through the conserved F or W. The order of the fields is V gene, J gene, clone size, D gene, CDR3 protein, CDR3 DNA. A D gene is named only where the DNA matches it firmly. The size field is filled for only some rows; it gives once, few, many or a size class.

TRBV19	TRBJ2-7	NA	NA	CASKAVGGYEQYF	TGTGCCAGTAAAGCGGTAGGGGGATACGAGCAGTACTTC
TRBV25-1	TRBJ1-6	NA	TRBD1	CASSPPRDRVASPLHF	TGTGCCAGCAGCCCGCCGAGGGACAGGGTAGCTTCACCCCTCCACTTT
TRBV7-9	TRBJ2-7	NA	TRBD1	CASSLVPSTGGCEQYF	TGTGCCAGCAGCTTAGTTCCCTCGACAGGGGGCTGCGAGCAGTACTTC
TRBV10-3	TRBJ2-7	NA	TRBD1	CAISPGTALSEQYF	TGTGCCATCAGCCCGGGGACAGCATTGTCCGAGCAGTACTTC
TRBV12-3/TRBV12-4	TRBJ1-2	few	NA	CASSLISGYGYTF	TGTGCCAGCAGTTTAATCTCAGGTTATGGCTACACCTTC
TRBV2	TRBJ1-4	many	NA	CASAPGPAGEKLFF	TGTGCCAGCGCCCCAGGGCCGGCGGGTGAAAAACTGTTTTTT
TRBV5-1	TRBJ1-2	NA	TRBD1	CASSREGGEIYGYTF	TGCGCCAGCAGCCGCGAAGGGGGCGAGATCTATGGCTACACCTTC
TRBV7-8	TRBJ1-1	few	NA	CASSLAGGLGTEAFF	TGTGCCAGCAGCTTAGCGGGGGGGCTGGGCACTGAAGCTTTCTTT
TRBV10-2	TRBJ1-6	many	TRBD1	CASREGQGPPLHF	TGCGCCAGCAGAGAAGGACAGGGGCCACCCCTCCACTTT
TRBV2	TRBJ2-5	many	TRBD1	CASPRTGGRETQYF	TGTGCCAGCCCGAGGACAGGGGGACGGGAGACCCAGTACTTC
TRBV11-1	TRBJ2-5	NA	NA	CASSLADQPQYF	TGTGCCAGCAGCTTAGCGGACCAGCCCCAGTACTTC
TRBV6-5	TRBJ1-4	few	NA	CASSEEGLANEKLFF	TGTGCCAGCAGTGAAGAGGGACTGGCTAATGAAAAACTGTTTTTT
TRBV6-2/TRBV6-3	TRBJ1-2	NA	TRBD1	CASSSIRTGLYGYTF	TGCGCCAGCAGTTCAATACGGACAGGCCTCTATGGCTACACCTTC
TRBV6-6	TRBJ1-2	few	NA	CASSSGRGGVAYGYTF	TGTGCCAGCAGTTCAGGGAGGGGAGGGGTGGCCTATGGCTACACCTTC
TRBV9	TRBJ2-7	many	TRBD1	CASSVGQGAYEQYF	TGTGCCAGCAGCGTAGGACAGGGGGCCTACGAGCAGTACTTC
TRBV20-1	TRBJ2-7	NA	TRBD1	CSASPGQGRAYEQYF	TGCAGTGCTAGTCCGGGACAGGGACGGGCCTACGAGCAGTACTTC
TRBV7-9	TRBJ1-1	NA	NA	CASSPTGTPGAEAFF	TGTGCCAGCAGTCCCACTGGGACTCCGGGCGCTGAAGCTTTCTTT
TRBV7-2	TRBJ1-1	NA	NA	CASSYPQREAFF	TGTGCCAGCAGTTACCCTCAACGTGAAGCTTTCTTT
TRBV7-2	TRBJ2-5	many	NA	CASSLEAGEATQYF	TGTGCCAGCAGCTTAGAAGCGGGTGAAGCTACCCAGTACTTC
TRBV2	TRBJ1-6	many	TRBD1	CASSLGTGRSPLHF	TGTGCCAGCAGCTTAGGGACAGGGCGCTCACCCCTCCACTTT
TRBV15	TRBJ2-2	many	NA	CATSNLAIGELFF	TGTGCCACCAGCAATCTCGCGATCGGGGAGCTGTTTTTT
TRBV7-9	TRBJ1-2	many	NA	CASSQDRAGHYGYTF	TGTGCCAGCAGCCAAGATCGGGCGGGACACTATGGCTACACCTTC
TRBV12-3/TRBV12-4	TRBJ1-6	many	NA	CASSLGPGLNSPLHF	TGTGCCAGCAGTTTAGGTCCAGGACTGAATTCACCCCTCCACTTT
TRBV15	TRBJ2-2	many	NA	CATSRELRELFF	TGTGCCACCAGCAGGGAACTACGGGAGCTGTTTTTT
TRBV25-1	TRBJ1-2	many	NA	CASSPGPFMGDGGYTF	TGTGCCAGCAGCCCAGGCCCTTTTATGGGGGACGGGGGCTACACCTTC
TRBV7-2	TRBJ1-5	few	NA	CASSLVVGHPSNQPQHF	TGTGCCAGCAGCTTAGTTGTCGGCCATCCTAGCAATCAGCCCCAGCATTTT
TRBV2	TRBJ2-2	many	NA	CASSEARSGELFF	TGTGCCAGCAGTGAAGCTAGGTCCGGGGAGCTGTTTTTT
TRBV5-1	TRBJ1-1	NA	NA	CASSLARGQGTEAFF	TGCGCCAGCAGCTTGGCCCGGGGGCAGGGCACTGAAGCTTTCTTT
TRBV19	TRBJ1-5	NA	NA	CASSSWGGGNQPQHF	TGTGCCAGTAGTAGTTGGGGGGGGGGAAATCAGCCCCAGCATTTT
TRBV7-9	TRBJ2-7	many	NA	CASSSGDSYEQYF	TGCGCCAGCAGCTCCGGGGACTCCTACGAGCAGTACTTC
TRBV12-3/TRBV12-4	TRBJ2-7	NA	TRBD1	CASSPFGTANYEQYF	TGTGCCAGCAGCCCCTTCGGGACAGCCAACTACGAGCAGTACTTC
TRBV24-1	TRBJ1-2	many	NA	CATSAYGTEGYTF	TGTGCCACCAGTGCTTACGGAACGGAAGGCTACACCTTC
TRBV29-1	TRBJ2-5	many	TRBD2	CSVAPGLVRETQYF	TGCAGCGTAGCTCCGGGACTAGTACGCGAGACCCAGTACTTC
TRBV5-1	TRBJ1-1	NA	TRBD1	CASSPHSTGWTEAFF	TGCGCCAGCAGCCCGCATTCGACAGGGTGGACTGAAGCTTTCTTT
TRBV10-3	TRBJ1-5	NA	TRBD1	CAIASGTGMNNQPQHF	TGTGCCATCGCTAGCGGGACAGGGATGAACAATCAGCCCCAGCATTTT
TRBV2	TRBJ1-5	NA	TRBD1	CASSPGQATGQPQHF	TGTGCCAGCAGTCCGGGACAGGCGACGGGTCAGCCCCAGCATTTT
TRBV7-9	TRBJ2-7	many	TRBD2	CASRQTSGSEQYF	TGTGCCAGCAGACAAACTAGCGGGAGCGAGCAGTACTTC
TRBV6-5	TRBJ2-2	NA	NA	CASSYRDLKTGELFF	TGTGCCAGCAGTTATAGGGATCTAAAAACCGGGGAGCTGTTTTTT
TRBV2	TRBJ1-5	once	NA	CASSLGNQPRHF	TGTGCCAGCAGCTTAGGAAATCAGCCCCGGCATTTT
TRBV25-1	TRBJ1-1	NA	TRBD1	CATRGTGGTEAFF	TGTGCCACCCGTGGGACAGGGGGCACTGAAGCTTTCTTT
TRBV5-1	TRBJ2-7	NA	TRBD1	CASSWTGATSYEQYF	TGTGCCAGCAGCTGGACAGGGGCAACATCCTACGAGCAGTACTTC
TRBV24-1	TRBJ1-3	many	NA	CATSPPMDLSGNTIYF	TGTGCCACCAGTCCTCCAATGGACCTCTCTGGAAACACCATATATTTT